The 15 T cell receptor beta chains listed next were all sequenced from one sample in a study of cytotoxic CD8 clonotypes in ibrutinib-treated CLL (dated by TCRdb to about 2021). Sample time point, as interpreted from the label and publication: eleven to twelve months on ibrutinib. The library was generated by the immunoSEQ multiplex PCR assay. TCRdb limited this immuneACCESS table to in-frame rearrangements with V and J called. A share of clones is missing; checked studies link under half to unresolved V genes, and the rest is unexplained. The sample table shows about 140,000 clones, and about 72% are seen once. 25% to 30% of the sample goes to the ten largest clones. The sample here was PBMCs, taken after 12 months of ibrutinib treatment. The receptors were gathered from a human donor with chronic lymphocytic leukemia.

In this sample, this clone turned up a few times. The V call is TRBV12-5, the J call TRBJ1-6; 8 nucleotides match TRBD1. This CDR3 comprises 14 residues. V lost 7 bases to trimming and J lost 5 bases; unmatched junction nucleotides: 4. In germline, CDR1 is LGHNT, CDR2 FRNRAP. The CDR3 nucleotides read TGTGCTAGTGCTCCGACAGGGGATAATTCACCCCTCCACTTT. This gives the protein CASAPTGDNSPLHF.

The V gene is TRBV28, the J gene TRBJ1-5; TRBD1 might be the D (5 bases). The CDR3 consists of 14 residues. V lost 6 bases and J lost 4, with 13 bases in between. The V gene's germline CDR1 is MDHEN and CDR2 SYDVKM. The CDR3 coding sequence is TGTGCCAGCAGCCCAGGGACGGTTAATCAGCCCCAGCATTTT. It is translated as CASSPGTVNQPQHF.

V gene TRBV30 combines with J gene TRBJ2-3; D unclear. CDR1 GTSNPN and CDR2 SVGIG come from the germline V gene (reference sequence). Trimming removed 1 base at V and 5 bases at J, with 10 bases between. CDR3 size: 13 residues. The CDR3 nucleotides read TGTGCCTGGAGTGGAAATTTTAGAGATACGCAGTATTTT. It specifies CAWSGNFRDTQYF.

The genes are TRBV27 and TRBJ1-2, with 7 bases identical to TRBD1. This CDR3 is built from 15 residues. After removal of 5 bases from V and 8 bases from J, the junction contained 14 bases not matched to a gene. CDR1 and CDR2 from the germline V gene are MNHEY and SMNVEV (reference sequence). The CDR3 sequence: CASSPGVTGIGGYTF. In nucleotides, the CDR3 is TGTGCCAGCAGTCCCGGGGTGACAGGGATTGGAGGCTACACCTTC.

V gene TRBV9 combines with J gene TRBJ2-7; D possibly corresponds to TRBD2 (6 bases). The CDR3 is 14 amino acids. Per the germline V gene, CDR1 is SGDLS and CDR2 is YYNGEE. The V and J ends lost 0 bases and 6 bases respectively, with 13 bases between them. The CDR3 protein is CASSVDPSVGEQYF. Here the CDR3 DNA reads TGTGCCAGCAGCGTAGATCCTAGCGTCGGCGAGCAGTACTTC. The full variable domain, with the rest looked up from reference TRBV9 and TRBJ2-7, is DSGVTQTPKHLITATGQRVTLRCSPRSGDLSVYWYQQSLDQGLQFLIQYYNGEERAKGNILERFSAQQFPDLHSELNLSSLELGDSALYFCASSVDPSVGEQYFGPGTRLTVT.

J is TRBJ2-7 and V is TRBV10-3; either TRBD1 or TRBD2 may fit D (5 bases each). V lost 10 bases and J 4 bases, leaving 17 bases between the germline ends. This CDR3 has 13 amino acids. The germline V gene has CDR1 ENHRY and CDR2 SYGVKD. CDR3: CATGETGGYEQYF. The CDR3 DNA sequence: TGTGCCACCGGCGAAACAGGAGGATACGAGCAGTACTTC.

The chain has TRBV6-5 and TRBJ2-7; D is ambiguous. The CDR3 is 15 residues long. The germline V and J ends were trimmed by 6 bases and 3 bases, with 18 bases remaining between them. Germline values: CDR1 MNHEY, CDR2 SVGAGI. CDR3 loop: CASSSRIVGYYEQYF. The CDR3 DNA is TGTGCCAGCAGCTCCCGGATTGTGGGCTACTACGAGCAGTACTTC.

J is TRBJ2-5 and V is TRBV7-6; 7 bases are shared with TRBD1. This CDR3 spans 16 amino acids. The V segment lost 4 bases and the J segment 2 bases; nucleotides outside the gene matches: 10. Germline V gene data show CDR1 as SGHVS and CDR2 as FNYEAQ. In nucleotides, the CDR3 is TGTGCCAGCAGCTCACAAACCGGGACAGTTCAAGAGACCCAGTACTTC. As protein: CASSSQTGTVQETQYF. Together with reference TRBV7-6 and TRBJ2-5, the CDR3 gives the full variable domain: GAGVSQSPRYKVTKRGQDVALRCDPISGHVSLYWYRQALGQGPEFLTYFNYEAQQDKSGLPNDRFSAERPEGSISTLTIQRTEQRDSAMYRCASSSQTGTVQETQYFGPGTRLLVL.

This clone showed up just a few times. CDR3 nucleotide sequence: TGTGCCACCAGCCCGAGGGCGGGAGGGAACACCGGGGAGCTGTTTTTT. Amino acids: CATSPRAGGNTGELFF. The rearrangement joins TRBV15 to TRBJ2-2; 8 bases are shared with TRBD2. Per the germline V gene, CDR1 is LNHNV and CDR2 is YYDKDF (reference sequence). The CDR3 consists of 16 residues. V shed 5 bases and J 1 base; nucleotides not matched to a gene: 6.

The chain has TRBV5-1 and TRBJ2-1; D is perhaps TRBD2 (5 bases). With 4 bases removed from V and 6 bases from J, the gap between germline ends came to 17 bases. This CDR3 is built from 15 residues. Looked up from germline, CDR1 is SGHRS and CDR2 is YFSETQ. CDR3 region: CASSIGPGNGNEQFF. The CDR3 DNA sequence: TGCGCCAGCAGCATCGGACCCGGGAATGGCAATGAGCAGTTCTTC.

This sequence joins TRBV7-2 and TRBJ1-1; 7 bases map to TRBD1. The CDR3 consists of 12 residues. Germline trimming cut 3 bases from V and 8 bases from J; bases unmatched to any gene: 3. Germline CDR1 SGHTA, CDR2 FQGNSA. In DNA, the CDR3 is TGTGCCAGCAGCTTCGGACAGGTAGAAGCTTTCTTT. This codes for CASSFGQVEAFF. Filled out from reference TRBV7-2 and TRBJ1-1, the complete variable domain reads GAGVSQSPSNKVTEKGKDVELRCDPISGHTALYWYRQSLGQGLEFLIYFQGNSAPDKSGLPSDRFSAERTGGSVSTLTIQRTQQEDSAVYLCASSFGQVEAFFGQGTRLTVV.

V is TRBV7-3 and J is TRBJ1-1; D may be TRBD1 (6 bases). Trimming removed 2 bases from V and 6 bases from J, with 10 bases in between. The CDR3 contains 13 residues. Germline assignment: CDR1 SGHTA and CDR2 FQGTGA. DNA of the CDR3: TGTGCCAGCAGCTTATGGAGGGGGTCTGAAGCTTTCTTT. It codes for CASSLWRGSEAFF.

The genes are TRBV6-5 and TRBJ2-1; no clear D. The V and J ends lost 6 bases and 1 base respectively, with 7 bases between them. There are 13 residues in the CDR3. Germline V CDR1 and CDR2: MNHEY, SVGAGI. In DNA, the CDR3 is TGTGCCAGCAGGGGTCGTTCCTACAATGAGCAGTTCTTC. Its protein product is CASRGRSYNEQFF.

J is TRBJ1-3 and V is TRBV5-1; possibly TRBD1 for D (5 bases). The germline V and J ends were trimmed by 7 bases and 0 bases, with 11 bases remaining between them. CDR3 size: 14 residues. Germline V gene lookup returns CDR1 SGHRS and CDR2 YFSETQ. This CDR3 reads CASHPGVSGNTIYF. The CDR3 nucleotides read TGCGCCAGCCATCCGGGGGTCTCTGGAAACACCATATATTTT.

The chain joins TRBV5-1 to TRBJ1-2; D is uncertain. There are 13 residues in the CDR3. V lost 4 bases, J lost 1 base, and 8 bases lay in between. Germline loops: CDR1 SGHRS, CDR2 YFSETQ. DNA of the CDR3: TGCGCCAGCAGCGCGACGATTAACTATGGCTACACCTTC. This gives the protein CASSATINYGYTF.